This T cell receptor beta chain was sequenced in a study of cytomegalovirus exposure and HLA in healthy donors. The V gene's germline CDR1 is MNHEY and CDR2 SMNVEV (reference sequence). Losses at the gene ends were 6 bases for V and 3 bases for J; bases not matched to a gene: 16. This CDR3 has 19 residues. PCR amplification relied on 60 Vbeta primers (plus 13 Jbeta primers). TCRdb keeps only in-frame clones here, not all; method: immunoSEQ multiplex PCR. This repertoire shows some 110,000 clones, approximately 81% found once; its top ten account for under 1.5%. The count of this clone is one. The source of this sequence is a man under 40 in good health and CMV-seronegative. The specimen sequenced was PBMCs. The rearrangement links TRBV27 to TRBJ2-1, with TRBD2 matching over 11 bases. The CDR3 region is CASSFIAGGPLPYYNEQFF. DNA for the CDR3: TGTGCCAGCAGCTTTATAGCGGGGGGGCCCCTACCCTACTACAATGAGCAGTTCTTC.